This TCR beta chain was observed in a study of cytomegalovirus exposure and HLA in healthy donors (dated by TCRdb to the late 2010s). As for the study more broadly: An earlier analysis of 587 of the donors reported about 280 Gb of sequence data and about 120 million unique TCR beta sequences obtained from some 170 million T cells. Roughly 300 gigabases of sequencing data and tens of millions of unique TCR sequences were included in an early release covering roughly 600 HLA-typed donors. Among the roughly 400 genotyped donors, about 83% belonged to the genetic ancestry cluster associated with self-reported Caucasian donors. The study aimed to test whether cataloging public T cell receptors could reveal signatures of past pathogen exposure. Using immunosequencing, the study profiled T cell repertoires from 500 to 800 subjects and related those repertoires to cytomegalovirus serostatus. Besides the first cohort of hundreds of subjects, a separate validation cohort made up of 120 different subjects was used. The study combined high-throughput TCR immunosequencing, statistical association of individual TCRs with disease status, and machine learning to predict cytomegalovirus infection status. A later analysis re-examined previously published TCR beta repertoires from around 670 donors and added high-resolution HLA genotyping to investigate patterns of TCR occurrence. Rather than drawing on any new phenotypic data, the later analysis identified candidate immune exposures from TCR beta sequences and the way those sequences occurred across donors. An earlier analysis of approximately 500 of the donors applied high-throughput TCR beta sequencing to assess whether each TCR beta V gene segment acted as functional or pseudogenic. Donor age, sex, ethnicity and CMV serostatus were compiled alongside the repertoire data. A later genetic analysis took genome-wide SNP genotypes for about 65% of the roughly 670 donors and used that subset as a discovery cohort. All discovery cohort repertoires had been generated on a single sequencing platform. HLA typing included class I and class II loci at four-digit resolution. The number of donors typed differed by locus, with roughly 620-630 for A, B, C, DRB1 and DQB1, around 520 for DQA1, approximately 580 for DPA1, and 472 for DPB1. Because of strong linkage in the cohort, roughly five DR-DQ haplotypes were treated as single units for association and clustering. Across some 400 genotyped donors of the cohort, an average of roughly 230,000 unique TCR beta nucleotide sequences per donor were sequenced, and around 20% of those sequences were non-productive.

What the work shows at the level of the full study, not this receptor alone: Most TCR sequences were seen in very few donors, while some public TCRs were found in many individuals. Some IMGT-functional V segments, including TRBV6-2 and TRBV6-3, could not be distinguished by the 87-base-pair reads and were therefore excluded. The authors suggested that the approach could potentially be extended to other disease states and immunological phenotypes. A cluster of highly shared sequence variants was judged likely to be a technical artifact of the sequencing pipeline. An earlier analysis of approximately 530 of the donors showed that most TCR beta V segments appeared in productive rearrangements either about 90% or about 30% of the time, which broadly matched IMGT annotations. The presence/absence analyses assumed that sequencing depth was roughly uniform across donors, and that assumption may not be true. In a later analysis, HLA-associated TCR beta chains showed more clonal expansion and lower generation probabilities than non-associated chains that were equally common. A later analysis associated 16,951 TCR beta sequences with specific HLA alleles at a false discovery rate of 0.05. Cytomegalovirus status was reported to be diagnosed by the classifier with high specificity and sensitivity in both the original and validation cohorts. Assigning TCR associations to individual alleles was difficult when HLA alleles, especially DR and DQ, strongly co-occurred. A later genetic analysis associated a missense DCLRE1C variant with V-gene and J-gene trimming of TCR beta chains, and an independent cohort replicated the association. Correlated functional status among segregating V segments might be attributable to linkage disequilibrium, but an unknown experimental factor could not be ruled out. In vitro tests confirmed that three of the cytomegalovirus-associated TCR beta chains recognize cytomegalovirus antigens. The only immune exposure information available for the cohort was CMV serostatus. The cohort was sequenced for TCR beta chains only, and without alpha or paired-chain data the features that could be detected were limited. Most CMV-associated TCR beta chains appeared to be HLA-restricted in a later analysis, and the HLA associations seemed to be driven largely by CMV exposure. Several of the top co-occurrence clusters appeared to be linked to parvovirus B19, influenza, CMV and Epstein-Barr virus, according to a later analysis. A further reported finding was that TCR beta sequences accurately predicted the HLA-A and HLA-B alleles for most subjects in the first cohort. According to a later genetic analysis, donors in an Asian-associated ancestry cluster had fewer N-insertions in productive TCRs than the roughly 700-donor mean. Because some donors lacked HLA typing at each locus, the association tests relied only on the typed subset. The earlier analysis of approximately 560 of the donors excluded roughly 17 rarely observed V segments, including chromosome 9 orphons, because counts were too low. The study listed 164 TCR beta chains as associated with cytomegalovirus. In a later analysis, the rate of TCR association differed among HLA loci, with DRB1 alleles having the most associated TCRs and HLA-C alleles having the fewest.

About this clone itself: This receptor's antigen is unknown. Base qualities were left out, and no much larger clone turns up one base away.

Reading from cysteine to phenylalanine, the CDR3 counts 15 amino acids. Solely the CDR3 DNA is kept, with 45 bases framed from the first base. The library was made by the immunoSEQ multiplex PCR assay. For the multiplex PCR, a mixture combining 60 forward primers for TCR Vbeta segments and 13 reverse primers for TCR Jbeta segments was used. A multiplex PCR assay on genomic DNA amplified the CDR3 region of rearranged TCR beta genes. The Illumina HiSeq System was used to sequence the amplified TCR beta libraries as 87-base-pair reads. In the authors' own workflow: Across the 600 to 700 repertoires, a later analysis counted approximately 75 million unique TCR beta chains, roughly 11 million of which were shared by at least two donors. Raw reads were error-corrected and collapsed into unique sequences with a nearest-neighbor algorithm that merged closely related sequences to remove PCR and sequencing errors. V, D and J gene segments were assigned by aligning CDR3 sequences to IMGT reference sequences. Each retained sequence needed at least a six-nucleotide match to both a V gene segment and a J gene segment. A rearrangement counted as productive if the CDR3 had no stop codons and remained in frame with V and J, and every other rearrangement counted as non-productive. Following IMGT convention, CDR3 was defined as the stretch from the second conserved V-encoded cysteine to the conserved J-encoded phenylalanine. Sequences without an unambiguous match to a single V gene segment were excluded from the earlier analysis of about 640 of the donors. In an earlier analysis of more than 500 of the donors, a V segment was called functional when productive rearrangements were above 56.7%, and segregating when the standard deviation between donors exceeded 5%. A statistical classification framework was built for diagnosing cytomegalovirus status from the catalog of TCR beta chain sequences. A later analysis assigned V and J genes by comparing TCR nucleotide sequences with IMGT/GENE-DB human TR gene sequences. Using the TCRdist pipeline, a later analysis assigned CDR3 sequences along with most-parsimonious VDJ recombination scenarios. In a later analysis, every TCR beta chain was defined by the combination of its CDR3 amino acid sequence and its V-gene family, and reads without a unique V-gene family were dropped. A later analysis removed several hundred highly shared, low-generation-probability nucleotide sequences to deal with suspected cross-contamination and a sequencing artifact. A later analysis calculated a clonal expansion index for each public chain from normalized within-repertoire ranks of inferred template counts. A later analysis computed generation probabilities with a VDJ recombination model fitted to out-of-frame rearrangements, and checked the results against IGoR. In a later analysis, TCR-TCR, TCR-HLA and TCR-CMV co-occurrence was scored with hypergeometric tests, and a repertoire-size bias correction was applied to TCR pairs. False discovery rates were estimated in a later analysis by permuting HLA or CMV assignments 20 times. A later analysis grouped co-occurring TCRs with DBSCAN, adding TCRdist sequence similarity when clustering within HLA-allele-positive subsets. Co-occurrence clustering excluded repertoires with fewer than 30,000 or more than 120,000 public chains, plus five with anomalous nucleotide sharing. TCRdb carries this immuneACCESS record with in-frame sequences only. Its versions omit some clonotypes, under half of them owing to an unresolved V gene in the studies checked, with the rest unexplained. The V and J calls and the clone size are those of that table, but D and trimming were determined from the DNA. The sample yields about 250,000 clones; just over 70% were counted once. Together, the top ten hold 2% to 2.5% of the sample.

In total, about 650 healthy bone marrow donors made up the cohort. Cohort members were all nominally healthy when sampled, although unrecorded immune exposures were likely present. The donor was CMV seronegative and was included in the group of a few hundred seronegative cohort members. A peripheral blood sample was provided by each donor, and peripheral blood mononuclear cells were used for TCR beta sequencing. Genomic DNA extraction from the blood cell samples was performed with the Qiagen DNeasy Blood Extraction Kit. The chain is encoded by TRBV21-1 joined to TRBJ2-1; TRBD2, the D gene given by the table, was not confirmed from the DNA. TRBV21-1 has pseudogene status. This receptor was taken from a female donor in good health and CMV-seronegative. Sequencing was carried out using PBMCs. The CDR3: CASSPRTSGRNEQFF. The bases are TGTGCCAGCAGCCCCCGGACTAGCGGGAGAAATGAGCAGTTCTTC.